This record concerns one T cell receptor (beta chain) sequence. The CDR3 end lies 3 residues beyond the end of the read and is filled in from the germline J gene. This CDR3 is built from 15 residues. V shed 5 bases, J shed 2 bases, and the junction held 6 bases outside the gene matches. Germline CDR1 SGHRS, CDR2 YFSETQ. Some clones are missing from TCRdb's copy, which holds only in-frame ones; the method was immunoSEQ multiplex PCR. This sample contains approximately 38,000 clones. This record comes from a study of T cells in women clearing cervical HPV infection. This clonotype was obtained from a woman between 18 and 69 years old with a cervical HPV16 infection that either progressed to CIN3+ or cleared (not recorded which). The sequenced sample was blood buffy coat. V usage is TRBV5-1 and J usage is TRBJ2-7; 11 positions match TRBD1. CDR3 DNA, as far as it was read: TGCGCCAGCAGACAAGGGACAGGGGGAACCTACGAG. Amino acid sequence: CASRQGTGGTYE. The whole CDR3 region reads CASRQGTGGTYEQYF.